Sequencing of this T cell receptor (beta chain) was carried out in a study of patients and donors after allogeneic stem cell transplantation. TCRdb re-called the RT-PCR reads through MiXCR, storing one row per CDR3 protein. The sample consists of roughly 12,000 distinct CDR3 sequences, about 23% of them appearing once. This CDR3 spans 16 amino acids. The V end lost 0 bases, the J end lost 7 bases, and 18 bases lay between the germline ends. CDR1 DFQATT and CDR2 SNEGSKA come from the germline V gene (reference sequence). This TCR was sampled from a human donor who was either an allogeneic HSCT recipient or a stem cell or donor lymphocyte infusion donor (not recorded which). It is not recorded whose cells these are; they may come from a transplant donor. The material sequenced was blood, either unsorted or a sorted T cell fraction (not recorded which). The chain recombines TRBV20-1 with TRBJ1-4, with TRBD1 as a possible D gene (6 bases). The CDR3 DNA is TGCAGTGCTAGAGATCTGGACAGAGGAAGGGGTGAAAAACTGTTTTTT. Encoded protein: CSARDLDRGRGEKLFF.